This T cell receptor (beta chain) comes out of a study of cytomegalovirus exposure and HLA in healthy donors (TCRdb year 2017). About the study as a whole: An earlier analysis of several hundred of the donors reported about 280 Gb of sequence data and 117 million unique TCR beta sequences obtained from around 190 million T cells. Roughly 300 gigabases of sequencing data and around 80 million unique TCR sequences made up an early release that covered 640 HLA-typed donors. The genetic ancestry cluster associated with self-reported Caucasian donors included roughly 84% of the 398 genotyped donors. The aim of the study was to test whether cataloging public T cell receptors could identify signatures of past pathogen exposure. The T cell repertoires of 666 subjects were profiled by immunosequencing and related to cytomegalovirus serostatus. In addition to the first cohort of roughly 670 subjects, a separate validation cohort of over 90 different subjects was used. To predict cytomegalovirus infection status, the study brought together high-throughput TCR immunosequencing, statistical association of individual TCRs with disease status, and machine learning. A later analysis re-examined previously published TCR beta repertoires from 500 to 700 donors and added high-resolution HLA genotyping to investigate patterns of TCR occurrence. The later analysis used no new phenotypic data to find candidate immune exposures, relying instead on TCR beta sequences and their occurrence across donors. In an earlier analysis of around 540 of the donors, high-throughput TCR beta sequencing was used to judge whether each TCR beta V gene segment behaved as functional or pseudogenic. Donor age, sex, ethnicity and CMV serostatus were collected together with the repertoire data. In a later genetic analysis, genome-wide SNP genotypes for about 55% of the roughly 670 donors were used, and that subset was treated as a discovery cohort. Every discovery cohort repertoire had been produced on one sequencing platform. HLA typing included class I and class II loci at four-digit resolution. The number of donors typed differed by locus, with 629-630 for A, B, C, DRB1 and DQB1, around 560 for DQA1, approximately 570 for DPA1, and around 450 for DPB1. Four to six DR-DQ haplotypes were handled as single units for association and clustering, since linkage in the cohort was strong. Across under 500 genotyped donors of the cohort, an average of roughly 200,000 unique TCR beta nucleotide sequences per donor were sequenced, and 15% to 20% of those sequences were non-productive.

Study-wide conclusions, independent of this receptor: Linkage disequilibrium might explain the correlated functional status among segregating V segments, but an unknown experimental factor could not be excluded. A further reported finding was that TCR beta sequences accurately predicted the HLA-A and HLA-B alleles for most subjects in the first cohort. When HLA alleles, especially DR and DQ, strongly co-occurred, attributing TCR associations to individual alleles was difficult. In a later analysis, the rate of TCR association differed among HLA loci, with DRB1 alleles having the most associated TCRs and HLA-C alleles having the fewest. Three of the identified cytomegalovirus-associated TCR beta chains were confirmed in vitro to be specific for cytomegalovirus antigens. In an earlier analysis of approximately 590 of the donors, most TCR beta V segments appeared in productive rearrangements about 90% or about 30% of the time, broadly matching IMGT annotations. In the study, approximately 160 TCR beta chains were listed as associated with cytomegalovirus. Because HLA typing was unavailable for some donors at each locus, only the typed subset was used in association tests. The only immune exposure information available for the cohort was CMV serostatus. Across donors, most TCR sequences were observed very rarely, whereas some public TCRs were present in many individuals. The presence/absence analyses assumed that sequencing depth was roughly uniform across donors, and that assumption may not be true. It was suggested by the authors that the approach could potentially be generalized to other disease states and immunological phenotypes. The classifier was reported to diagnose cytomegalovirus status with high specificity and sensitivity in both the original and validation cohorts. V-gene and J-gene trimming of TCR beta chains was associated with a missense DCLRE1C variant in a later genetic analysis, and the association was replicated in an independent cohort. According to a later analysis, most CMV-associated TCR beta chains appeared to be HLA-restricted, and the HLA associations seemed to be driven largely by CMV exposure. Approximately 18 rarely observed V segments, including chromosome 9 orphons, were excluded from the earlier analysis of some 590 of the donors because counts were too low. This cohort had only TCR beta chains sequenced, and the lack of alpha or paired-chain data limited which features could be detected. In a later genetic analysis, fewer N-insertions in productive TCRs were reported among donors in an Asian-associated ancestry cluster than the roughly 710-donor mean. Compared with equally common non-associated chains, HLA-associated TCR beta chains in a later analysis were more clonally expanded and had lower generation probabilities. Specific HLA alleles were associated with over 15,000 TCR beta sequences at a false discovery rate of 0.05 in a later analysis. A cluster of highly shared sequence variants was judged likely to represent a technical artifact of the sequencing pipeline. According to a later analysis, parvovirus B19, influenza, CMV and Epstein-Barr virus appeared linked to several top co-occurrence clusters. Some IMGT-functional V segments, including TRBV6-2 and TRBV6-3, could not be told apart with the 87-base-pair reads, so those segments were excluded.

With respect to this clone: Its antigen is not yet known. No base quality information exists; no much larger clone differs at one position.

Trimming accounts for 4 bases at V and 2 bases at J, while the number of junction bases matched to no gene is 7. According to the germline V gene, CDR1 reads SGHAT and CDR2 reads FQNNGV. The CDR3, cysteine through phenylalanine, is 15 amino acids long. The entry retains the CDR3 DNA only, 45 bases that are in frame from base 1. The library was made by the immunoSEQ multiplex PCR assay. For the multiplex PCR, a mixture combining 60 forward primers for TCR Vbeta segments and 13 reverse primers for TCR Jbeta segments was used. The CDR3 region of rearranged TCR beta genes was amplified from genomic DNA with a multiplex PCR assay. Amplified TCR beta libraries were sequenced as 87-base-pair reads on the Illumina HiSeq System. From the authors' description of their analysis: A later analysis tallied 75 million to 85 million unique TCR beta chains across the 650 to 750 repertoires, and about 12 million of those chains were shared by two or more donors. To remove PCR and sequencing errors, raw reads were error-corrected and collapsed into unique sequences using a nearest-neighbor algorithm that merged closely related sequences. Alignment of CDR3 sequences to IMGT reference sequences was used to assign V, D and J gene segments. For a sequence to be retained, at least a six-nucleotide match to both a V gene segment and a J gene segment was required. Rearrangements were called productive when the CDR3 lacked stop codons and stayed in frame with V and J; all others were non-productive. Following IMGT convention, CDR3 was defined as the stretch from the second conserved V-encoded cysteine to the conserved J-encoded phenylalanine. Sequences without an unambiguous match to a single V gene segment were excluded from the earlier analysis of almost 600 of the donors. An earlier analysis of 587 of the donors classified V segments as functional when productive rearrangements were above 56.7% and as segregating when the standard deviation between donors was above 5%. A statistical classification framework was developed to diagnose cytomegalovirus status using the catalog of TCR beta chain sequences. V and J gene assignment, in a later analysis, came from comparing TCR nucleotide sequences with IMGT/GENE-DB human TR gene sequences. A later analysis assigned CDR3 sequences and most-parsimonious VDJ recombination scenarios with the TCRdist pipeline. In a later analysis, every TCR beta chain was defined by the combination of its CDR3 amino acid sequence and its V-gene family, and reads without a unique V-gene family were dropped. In a later analysis, fewer than 650 highly shared, low-generation-probability nucleotide sequences were removed to address suspected cross-contamination and a sequencing artifact. A later analysis calculated a clonal expansion index for each public chain from normalized within-repertoire ranks of inferred template counts. A later analysis computed generation probabilities with a VDJ recombination model fitted to out-of-frame rearrangements, and checked the results against IGoR. Hypergeometric tests were used in a later analysis to score TCR-TCR, TCR-HLA and TCR-CMV co-occurrence, with a repertoire-size bias correction applied to the TCR pairs. False discovery rates were estimated in a later analysis by permuting HLA or CMV assignments 20 times. In a later analysis, co-occurring TCRs were grouped using DBSCAN, and TCRdist sequence similarity was added for clustering within HLA-allele-positive subsets. For co-occurrence clustering, repertoires with fewer than 30,000 or more than 120,000 public chains were excluded, along with about five repertoires with anomalous nucleotide sharing. TCRdb limited this immuneACCESS table to in-frame rearrangements with V and J called. A share of clones is missing; checked studies link under half to unresolved V genes, and the rest is unexplained. From that table come the V and J calls and clone size; the DNA was used to work out D and trimming. In all, the sample holds more than 55,000 clones, and approximately 80% of those were seen once. Clones ranked in the top ten supply roughly 4% of the sample.

The cohort consisted of approximately 670 healthy bone marrow donors. Cohort members were all nominally healthy when sampled, although unrecorded immune exposures were likely present. The donor was CMV seronegative and belonged to the group of under 400 seronegative cohort members. Every donor gave a peripheral blood sample, and the peripheral blood mononuclear cells from that sample were used for TCR beta sequencing. Genomic DNA was extracted from the blood cell samples with the Qiagen DNeasy Blood Extraction Kit. Source material: PBMCs. The TCR originated in a woman in her forties in good health and CMV-seronegative. The rearranged segments are TRBV11-2 and TRBJ2-7; 8 central bases correspond to TRBD1. The CDR3 protein: CASSSGGEYPYEQYF. The DNA sequence is TGTGCCAGCAGCTCAGGGGGCGAGTACCCCTACGAGCAGTACTTC.